The 13 T cell receptor beta chains below were found in one sample sequenced in a study of blood T cell repertoires in COVID-19. This table comes from immunoSEQ multiplex PCR, and its TCRdb copy is limited to in-frame clones, with some not included. The sample shows some 150,000 clones, approximately 80% of them seen only once. Specimen: peripheral blood. All receptors come from a woman between 50 and 59 years old in a cohort sampled during active or convalescent COVID-19.

The V and J genes are TRBV11-2 and TRBJ2-5; a weak D match, TRBD1 (6 bases). Germline V gives CDR1 SGHAT, CDR2 FQNNGV. This CDR3 region has 12 residues. V gave up 4 bases and J gave up 4 bases, with 7 bases separating them. The CDR3 region is CASSSRGETQYF. The CDR3 nucleotides are TGTGCCAGCAGCTCCAGGGGAGAGACCCAGTACTTC.

The V and J genes are TRBV2 and TRBJ1-4; D perhaps matches TRBD1 (5 bases). Trimming left V 6 bases short and J 0 bases short, with 11 bases between. CDR3 length: 15 amino acids. CDR1 SNHLY and CDR2 FYNNEI come from the germline V gene. CDR3 in DNA: TGTGCCAGCAGCGCCCTGACAGCAACTAATGAAAAACTGTTTTTT. Translation gives CASSALTATNEKLFF.

The rearrangement joins TRBV10-3 to TRBJ1-1; 8 nucleotides agree with TRBD1. The CDR3 extends over 14 amino acids. Germline V gives CDR1 ENHRY, CDR2 SYGVKD. V dropped 3 bases and J dropped 4; count of bases not matched to a gene: 4. CDR3 nucleotides: TGTGCCATCAGTGACCCCACAGGGGGCACTGAAGCTTTCTTT. This encodes CAISDPTGGTEAFF.

The gene calls are TRBV19 and TRBJ1-1; perhaps TRBD1 as D (6 bases). The V gene lost 9 bases and the J gene lost 0 bases, with 11 bases spanning the gap. Germline V gene data show CDR1 as LNHDA and CDR2 as SQIVND (reference sequence). The CDR3 contains 13 residues. The CDR3 DNA follows: TGTGCCAGCAAACAGGGCCTGAACACTGAAGCTTTCTTT. Translation gives CASKQGLNTEAFF.

This clone was found once. The CDR3 DNA follows: TGTGCCAGCAACCACGGACAGTATGGCTACACCTTC. This gives the protein CASNHGQYGYTF. The rearrangement joins TRBV12-3 or TRBV12-4 to TRBJ1-2; a possible D gene is TRBD1 (6 bases). The V end was cut by 7 bases, the J end by 5 bases, with 11 bases between. The CDR3 loop spans 12 amino acids.

This chain links TRBV6-5 with TRBJ2-7; a weak D match, TRBD1 (5 bases). This CDR3 is built from 13 residues. Germline lookup yields CDR1 MNHEY and CDR2 SVGAGI. V gave up 5 bases and J gave up 4 bases, with 12 bases separating them. The CDR3 DNA reads TGTGCCAGCAGTAGGGGAATTGGGTACGAGCAGTACTTC. This sequence encodes CASSRGIGYEQYF.

The chain employs TRBV7-6 and TRBJ1-5; 8 nucleotides match TRBD1. This CDR3 region has 17 residues. Germline CDR1 reads SGHVS; CDR2 reads FNYEAQ. Trimming cost V 5 bases and J 7 bases; bases outside gene matches: 16. CDR3 sequence reads: CASSIGGGQERSQPQHF. DNA of the CDR3: TGTGCCAGCAGCATCGGAGGGGGACAGGAAAGATCCCAGCCCCAGCATTTT.

The rearrangement links TRBV30 to TRBJ1-3; 9 nucleotides align to TRBD1. The length of the CDR3 is 15 residues. Trimming took 0 bases from V and 4 from J; bases not matched to a gene: 4. Germline assignment: CDR1 GTSNPN and CDR2 SVGIG (reference sequence). The CDR3 region has the DNA TGTGCCTGGAGTGTAATCGGACAGGGGGGAAACACCATATATTTT. This translates into CAWSVIGQGGNTIYF.

The genes are TRBV4-3 and TRBJ2-1, with D maybe TRBD1 (5 bases). V was trimmed by 0 bases and J by 4 bases, leaving 13 bases between them. The CDR3 length is 16 residues. Germline values: CDR1 LGHNA, CDR2 YSLEER. Here the CDR3 reads CASSQDLQGRYNEQFF. In nucleotides, the CDR3 is TGCGCCAGCAGCCAAGATCTTCAGGGCAGATACAATGAGCAGTTCTTC.

In its sample, this clone ranks as medium-sized (0.01 to 0.1%). The chain combines TRBV6-4 with TRBJ2-3, with 11 positions matching TRBD2. Germline CDR1 reads MRHNA; CDR2 reads SNTAGT. V gave up 0 bases and J gave up 6 bases; unmatched junction bases: 2. This CDR3 contains 15 residues. CDR3 residues: CASSDSSGGADTQYF. In DNA form, the CDR3 reads TGTGCCAGCAGTGACTCTAGCGGGGGGGCGGATACGCAGTATTTT.

The chain combines TRBV7-8 with TRBJ1-3; no firm D call. Trimming pared 5 bases from V and 11 bases from J, leaving 13 bases between. The CDR3 length is 12 residues. Germline assignment: CDR1 SGHVS and CDR2 FQNEAQ. The CDR3 DNA reads as TGTGCCAGCAGCCTGAGAGGCGTCCCCATATATTTT. It specifies CASSLRGVPIYF.

The chain couples TRBV19 to TRBJ2-3, with TRBD2 identical over 16 bases. The CDR3 loop spans 15 amino acids. Per the germline V gene, CDR1 is LNHDA and CDR2 is SQIVND (reference sequence). The trim removed 10 bases at V and 6 bases at J, leaving 7 bases unmatched. The CDR3 loop reads CATGTSGGAEDTQYF. In nucleotides, the CDR3 is TGTGCCACCGGGACTAGCGGGGGGGCGGAGGATACGCAGTATTTT.

This chain uses TRBV4-1 with TRBJ2-1; 8 bases are a match to TRBD2. Per germline, CDR1 MGHRA and CDR2 YSYEKL. The CDR3 is 15 residues long. The ends lost 6 bases at V and 4 bases at J; junction bases unmatched: 8. CDR3 in amino acids: CASSPSTSGYNEQFF. The DNA of the CDR3 is TGCGCCAGCAGTCCAAGTACTAGCGGATACAATGAGCAGTTCTTC.